The sequence of this T cell receptor beta chain was determined in a study of control samples from healthy donors and cancer patients. This CDR3 region has 16 residues. Trimming shortened V by 4 bases and J by 1 base, and 14 bases separated the two germline ends. In germline, CDR1 is SGDLS, CDR2 YYNGEE. The method was immunoSEQ multiplex PCR; TCRdb's version includes in-frame clones alone and lacks a portion of them. The profile shows over 150,000 clones, 96% of them singletons. This clone appeared once. This sequence originates from a woman aged 30 to 39 in good health. The sample consisted of blood. The chain uses TRBV9 and TRBJ2-2; D is perhaps TRBD2 (5 bases). The chain's CDR3 is CASSPRGRENTGELFF. As DNA, the CDR3 is TGTGCCAGCAGCCCCCGGGGAAGGGAGAACACCGGGGAGCTGTTTTTT. The entire variable domain, with the rest obtained from reference TRBV9 and TRBJ2-2, is as follows: DSGVTQTPKHLITATGQRVTLRCSPRSGDLSVYWYQQSLDQGLQFLIQYYNGEERAKGNILERFSAQQFPDLHSELNLSSLELGDSALYFCASSPRGRENTGELFFGEGSRLTVL.